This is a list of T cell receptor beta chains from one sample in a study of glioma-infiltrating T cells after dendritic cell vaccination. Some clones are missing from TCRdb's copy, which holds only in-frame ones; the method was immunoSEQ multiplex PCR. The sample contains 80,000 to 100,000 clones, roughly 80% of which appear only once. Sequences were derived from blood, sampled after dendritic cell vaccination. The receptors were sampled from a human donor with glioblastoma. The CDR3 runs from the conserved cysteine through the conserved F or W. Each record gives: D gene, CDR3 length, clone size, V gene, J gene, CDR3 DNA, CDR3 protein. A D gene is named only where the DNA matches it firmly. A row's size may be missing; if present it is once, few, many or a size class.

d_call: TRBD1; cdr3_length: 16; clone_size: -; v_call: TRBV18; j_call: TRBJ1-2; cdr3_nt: TGTGCCAGCTCACCAGGGACAGGAGCTATAATCTATGGCTACACCTTC; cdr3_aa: CASSPGTGAIIYGYTF
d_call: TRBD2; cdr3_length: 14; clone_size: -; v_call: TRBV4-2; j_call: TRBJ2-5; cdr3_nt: TGTGCCAGCAGCCCTGGACTAGCGGTGGTTGAGCAGTACTTC; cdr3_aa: CASSPGLAVVEQYF
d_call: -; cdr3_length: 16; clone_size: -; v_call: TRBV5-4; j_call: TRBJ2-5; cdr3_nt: TGTGCCAGCAGCCTACCCGGGACTGGGATGCGAGAGACCCAGTACTTC; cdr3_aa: CASSLPGTGMRETQYF
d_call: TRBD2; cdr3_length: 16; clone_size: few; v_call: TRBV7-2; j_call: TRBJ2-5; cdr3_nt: TGTGCCAGCAGCCTGGGACTAGCGGGAATCCAAGAGACCCAGTACTTC; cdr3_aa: CASSLGLAGIQETQYF
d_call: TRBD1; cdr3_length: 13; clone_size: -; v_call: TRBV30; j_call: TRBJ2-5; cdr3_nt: TGTGCCTGGAGACAGGGGGCACGGGAGACCCAGTACTTC; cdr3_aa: CAWRQGARETQYF
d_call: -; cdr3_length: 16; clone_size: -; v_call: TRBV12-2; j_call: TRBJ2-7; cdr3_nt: TGTGCAAGTCGTCCATCCGGGACAGAGACATCCTACGAGCAGTACTTC; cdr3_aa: CASRPSGTETSYEQYF
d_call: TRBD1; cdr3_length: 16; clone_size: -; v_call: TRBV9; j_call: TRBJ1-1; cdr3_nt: TGTGCCAGCAGCCCGGAGACAGGGGGGTTTCGGACTGAAGCTTTCTTT; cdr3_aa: CASSPETGGFRTEAFF
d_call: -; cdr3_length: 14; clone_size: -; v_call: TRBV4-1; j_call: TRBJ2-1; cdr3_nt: TGCGCCAGCAGCCAAGTAACCCAGTACAATGAGCAGTTCTTC; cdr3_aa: CASSQVTQYNEQFF
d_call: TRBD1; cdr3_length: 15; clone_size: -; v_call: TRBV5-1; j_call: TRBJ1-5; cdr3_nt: TGCGCCAGCAGCCCAGGGACAGGGGGCGGTCAGCCCCAGCATTTT; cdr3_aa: CASSPGTGGGQPQHF
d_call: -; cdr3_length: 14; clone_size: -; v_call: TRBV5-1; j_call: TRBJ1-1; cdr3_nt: TGCGCCAGCGGACGGACAACCATGAACACTGAAGCTTTCTTT; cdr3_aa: CASGRTTMNTEAFF
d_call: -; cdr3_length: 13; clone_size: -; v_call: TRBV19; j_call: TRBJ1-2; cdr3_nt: TGTGCCAGTAGTATAACAGGCGTAGGTGGCTACACCTTC; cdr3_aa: CASSITGVGGYTF